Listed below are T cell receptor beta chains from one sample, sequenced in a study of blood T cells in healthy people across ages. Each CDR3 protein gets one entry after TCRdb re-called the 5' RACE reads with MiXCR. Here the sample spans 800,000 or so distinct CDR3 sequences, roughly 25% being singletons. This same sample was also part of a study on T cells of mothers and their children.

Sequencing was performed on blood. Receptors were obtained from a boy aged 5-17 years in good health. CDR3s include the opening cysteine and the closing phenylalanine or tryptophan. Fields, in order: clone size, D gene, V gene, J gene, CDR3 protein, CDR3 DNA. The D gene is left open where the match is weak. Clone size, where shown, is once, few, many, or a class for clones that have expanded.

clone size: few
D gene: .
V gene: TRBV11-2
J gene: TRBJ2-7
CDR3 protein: CASSLGLPVYNEQYF
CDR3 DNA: TGTGCCAGCAGCTTAGGATTACCGGTTTACAACGAGCAGTACTTC

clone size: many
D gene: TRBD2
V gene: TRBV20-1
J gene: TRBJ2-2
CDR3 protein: CSARLAGGPSGELFF
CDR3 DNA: TGCAGTGCTAGACTAGCGGGAGGGCCCTCCGGGGAGCTGTTTTTT

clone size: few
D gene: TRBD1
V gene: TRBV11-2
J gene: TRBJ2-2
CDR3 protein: CASSPADREVTGELFF
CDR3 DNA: TGTGCCAGCAGCCCAGCCGACAGGGAAGTAACCGGGGAGCTGTTCTTT

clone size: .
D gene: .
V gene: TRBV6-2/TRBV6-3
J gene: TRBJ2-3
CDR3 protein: CATNIGASTDTQYF
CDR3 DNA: TGTGCCACCAACATAGGGGCGAGCACAGATACGCAGTATTTT

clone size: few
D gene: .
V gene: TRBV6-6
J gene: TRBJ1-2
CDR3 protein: CASSYEDSANYGYTF
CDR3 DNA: TGTGCCAGCAGTTACGAAGACTCGGCTAACTATGGCTACACCTTC

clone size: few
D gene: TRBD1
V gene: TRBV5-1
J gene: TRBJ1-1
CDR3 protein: CASTRAGGAKNTEAFF
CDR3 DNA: TGCGCCAGCACGAGAGCAGGGGGCGCGAAGAACACTGAAGCTTTCTTT

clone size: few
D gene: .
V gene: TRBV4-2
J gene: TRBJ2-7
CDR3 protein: CASSQATAGPLYEQYF
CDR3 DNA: TGTGCCAGCAGCCAAGCAACAGCGGGCCCTCTCTACGAGCAGTACTTC

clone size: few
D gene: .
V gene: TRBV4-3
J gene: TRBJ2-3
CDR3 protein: CASSQESDDGNTQYF
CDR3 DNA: TGCGCCAGCAGCCAGGAGTCTGATGATGGTAATACGCAGTATTTT

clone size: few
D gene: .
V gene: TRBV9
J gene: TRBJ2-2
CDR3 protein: CASSVVLSNTGELFF
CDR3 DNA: TGTGCCAGCAGCGTAGTACTGTCGAACACCGGGGAGCTGTTTTTT

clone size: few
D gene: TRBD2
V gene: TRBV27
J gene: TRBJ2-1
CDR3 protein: CASSPRAGGNNEQFF
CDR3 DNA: TGTGCCAGCAGTCCCCGAGCGGGAGGGAACAATGAGCAGTTCTTC

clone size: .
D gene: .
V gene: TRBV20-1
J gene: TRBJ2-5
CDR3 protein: CSARDGQTNQETQYF
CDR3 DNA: TGCAGTGCTAGAGATGGTCAGACGAATCAAGAGACCCAGTACTTC

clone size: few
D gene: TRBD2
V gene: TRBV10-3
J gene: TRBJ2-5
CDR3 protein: CAISETGGGETQYF
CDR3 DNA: TGTGCCATCAGTGAGACGGGAGGTGGAGAGACCCAGTACTTC

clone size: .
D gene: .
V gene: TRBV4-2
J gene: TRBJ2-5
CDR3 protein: CASSQEAGDPQETQYF
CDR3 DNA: TGTGCCAGCAGCCAAGAGGCCGGCGACCCTCAAGAGACCCAGTACTTC

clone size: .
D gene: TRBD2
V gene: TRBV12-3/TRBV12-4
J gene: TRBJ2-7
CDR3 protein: CASSQGLVDEQYF
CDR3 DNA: TGTGCCAGCAGCCAGGGACTAGTTGACGAGCAGTACTTC

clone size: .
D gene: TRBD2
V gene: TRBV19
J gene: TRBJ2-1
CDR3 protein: CASSIFGLAGRSYDEQFF
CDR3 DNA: TGTGCCAGTAGTATTTTTGGACTAGCGGGACGGTCCTACGATGAGCAGTTCTTC

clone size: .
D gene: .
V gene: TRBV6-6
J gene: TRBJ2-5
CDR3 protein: CASKIQETQYF
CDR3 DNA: TGTGCCAGCAAAATCCAAGAGACCCAGTACTTC

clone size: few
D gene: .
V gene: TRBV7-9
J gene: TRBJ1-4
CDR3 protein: CASSWSGAETGKLFF
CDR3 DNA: TGTGCCAGCAGCTGGTCAGGGGCCGAAACTGGAAAACTGTTTTTT

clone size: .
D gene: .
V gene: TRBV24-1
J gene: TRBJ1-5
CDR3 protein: CATSDLTGEPQHF
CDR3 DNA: TGTGCCACCAGTGATTTGACCGGGGAGCCCCAGCATTTT

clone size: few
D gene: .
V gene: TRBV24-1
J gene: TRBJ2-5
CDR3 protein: CATSDLTKGQSETQYF
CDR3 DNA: TGTGCCACCAGTGATCTAACCAAAGGACAGTCGGAGACCCAGTACTTC

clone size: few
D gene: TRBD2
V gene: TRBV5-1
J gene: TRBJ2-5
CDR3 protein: CASSLAGGLYQETQYF
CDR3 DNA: TGCGCCAGCAGCTTGGCCGGGGGACTATACCAAGAGACCCAGTACTTC

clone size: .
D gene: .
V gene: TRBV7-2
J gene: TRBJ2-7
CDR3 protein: CASSLDTRRSYEQYF
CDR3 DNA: TGTGCCAGCAGCTTAGACACACGACGATCCTACGAGCAGTACTTC

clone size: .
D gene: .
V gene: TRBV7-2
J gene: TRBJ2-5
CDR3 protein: CASSLGVTSNGETQYF
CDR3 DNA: TGTGCCAGCAGCTTAGGCGTTACTAGCAATGGAGAGACCCAGTACTTC

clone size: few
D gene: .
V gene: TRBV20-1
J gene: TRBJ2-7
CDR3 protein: CSARDQAEWEQYF
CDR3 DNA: TGCAGTGCTAGAGATCAGGCGGAGTGGGAGCAGTACTTC

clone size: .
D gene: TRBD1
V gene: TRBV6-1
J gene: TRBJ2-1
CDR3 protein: CASSLLGQGPRSEQFF
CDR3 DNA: TGTGCCAGCAGCCTACTTGGACAGGGCCCAAGGAGTGAGCAGTTCTTC

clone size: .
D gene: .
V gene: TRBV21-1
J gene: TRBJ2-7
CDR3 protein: CASSRGTPSYEQYF
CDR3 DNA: TGTGCCAGCTCCAGGGGGACGCCATCCTACGAGCAGTACTTC

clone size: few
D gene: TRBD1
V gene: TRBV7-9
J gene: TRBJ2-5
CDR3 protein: CASSFLDRDETQYF
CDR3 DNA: TGTGCCAGCAGCTTCCTAGACAGGGACGAGACCCAGTACTTC

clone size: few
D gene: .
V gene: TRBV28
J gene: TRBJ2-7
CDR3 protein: CASSFPPAGYTYEQYF
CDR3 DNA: TGTGCCAGCAGTTTCCCACCCGCGGGCTATACCTACGAGCAGTACTTC